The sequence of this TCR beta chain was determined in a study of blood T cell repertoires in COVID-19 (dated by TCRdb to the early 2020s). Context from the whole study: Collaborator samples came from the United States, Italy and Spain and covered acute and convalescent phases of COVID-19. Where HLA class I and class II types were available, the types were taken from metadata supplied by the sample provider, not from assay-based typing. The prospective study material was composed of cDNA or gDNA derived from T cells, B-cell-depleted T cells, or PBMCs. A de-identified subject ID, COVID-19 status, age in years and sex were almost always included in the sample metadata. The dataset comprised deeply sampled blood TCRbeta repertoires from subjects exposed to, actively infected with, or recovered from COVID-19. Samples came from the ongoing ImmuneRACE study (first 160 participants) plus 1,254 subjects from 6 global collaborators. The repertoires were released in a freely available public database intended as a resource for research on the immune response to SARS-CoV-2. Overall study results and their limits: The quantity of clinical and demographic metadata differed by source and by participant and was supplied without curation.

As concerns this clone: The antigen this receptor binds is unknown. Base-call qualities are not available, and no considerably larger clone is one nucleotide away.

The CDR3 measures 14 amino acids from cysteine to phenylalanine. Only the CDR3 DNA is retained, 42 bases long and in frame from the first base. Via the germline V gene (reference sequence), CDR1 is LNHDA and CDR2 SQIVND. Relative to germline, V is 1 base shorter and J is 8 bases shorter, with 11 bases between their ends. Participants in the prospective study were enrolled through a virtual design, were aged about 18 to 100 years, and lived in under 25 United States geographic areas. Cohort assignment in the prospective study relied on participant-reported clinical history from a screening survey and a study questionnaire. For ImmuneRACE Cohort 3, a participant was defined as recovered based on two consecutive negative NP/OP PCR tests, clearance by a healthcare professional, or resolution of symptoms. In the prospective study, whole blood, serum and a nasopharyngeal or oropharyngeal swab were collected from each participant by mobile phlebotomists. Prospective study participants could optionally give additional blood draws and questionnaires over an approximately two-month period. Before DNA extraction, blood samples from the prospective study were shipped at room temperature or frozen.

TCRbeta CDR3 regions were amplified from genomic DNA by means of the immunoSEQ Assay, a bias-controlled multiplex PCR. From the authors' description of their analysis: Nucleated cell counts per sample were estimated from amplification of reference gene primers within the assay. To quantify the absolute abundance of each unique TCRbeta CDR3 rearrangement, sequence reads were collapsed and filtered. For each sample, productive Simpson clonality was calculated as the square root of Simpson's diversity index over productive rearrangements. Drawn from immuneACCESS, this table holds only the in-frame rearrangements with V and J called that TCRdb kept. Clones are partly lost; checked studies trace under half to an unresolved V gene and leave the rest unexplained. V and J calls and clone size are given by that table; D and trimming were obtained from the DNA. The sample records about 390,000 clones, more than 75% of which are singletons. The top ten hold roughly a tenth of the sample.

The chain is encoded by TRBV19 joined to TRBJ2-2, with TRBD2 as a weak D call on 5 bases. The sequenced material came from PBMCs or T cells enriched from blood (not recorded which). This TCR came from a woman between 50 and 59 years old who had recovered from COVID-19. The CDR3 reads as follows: CASSIAASPGELFF. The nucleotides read TGTGCCAGTAGTATAGCGGCTAGCCCAGGGGAGCTGTTTTTT.